This T cell receptor beta chain was sequenced for a study of T cell responses to AZD1222 COVID-19 vaccine. Across the whole study: Doses given second, at about 4 or about 12 weeks, were pooled.

General study results and limits: CD4 TCRs linked to vaccination spanned spike, dominating at 160-218 and 743-854. The donor group comprised mostly white British people and more females; the analysis possibly underestimated clonal diversity. Spike-specific TCR breadth rose after two AZD1222 doses, and depth rose as well.

Comments on this clone: Its antigen is unknown.

V was clipped by 5 bases and J by 0 bases, with 13 bases between them. Germline loops: CDR1 MNHEY, CDR2 SVGAGI. This CDR3 is 15 amino acids long. The data were produced by immunoSEQ multiplex PCR, yet TCRdb's version contains in-frame clones alone and is incomplete. The table includes about 160,000 clones, 90% to 95% detected once. This receptor was taken from an adult in good health. This sequence joins TRBV6-5 and TRBJ1-1; D perhaps matches TRBD1 (6 bases). Sequencing was performed on peripheral blood, taken on day 0 of AZD1222 vaccination. CDR3 sequence: CASSQTRGMNTEAFF. The CDR3 DNA reads TGTGCCAGCAGTCAAACAAGGGGGATGAACACTGAAGCTTTCTTT.